A single sample is the source of the 19 T cell receptor beta chains below, sequenced in a study of Ad26.COV2.S vaccination and SARS-CoV-2 variants. Data came from immunoSEQ multiplex PCR; TCRdb stores just in-frame clones and leaves some out. The sample holds over 400,000 clones, about 90% seen once. Treatment reported: 19 received Ad26.COV2.S at low or high dose, single or two shots; roughly five received placebo; per-sample allocation not given. After the first vaccine or placebo injection, samples were drawn on day 63. The input for sequencing was peripheral blood, taken in a trial of Ad26.COV2.S vaccine versus placebo. Source of these receptors: a person aged 18-60 years who received the Ad26.COV2.S COVID-19 vaccine or a placebo.

The rearrangement links TRBV7-2 to TRBJ2-3; possibly TRBD2 for D (5 bases). Trimming took off 5 bases at V and 4 bases at J, with 16 bases between the two ends. This CDR3 contains 15 residues. From germline, CDR1 is SGHTA and CDR2 FQGNSA. The chain's CDR3 is CASSLAAGRPDTQYF. The CDR3 nucleotides are TGTGCCAGCAGCCTCGCGGCGGGCCGTCCAGATACGCAGTATTTT.

The genes are TRBV11-3 and TRBJ2-1; 7 positions match TRBD1. The CDR3 contains 13 residues. Germline lookup yields CDR1 SGHNT and CDR2 YENEEA. V lost 6 bases, J lost 8 bases, and 7 bases stayed unmatched. The CDR3 sequence: CASRKTGFDEQFF. The CDR3 region has the DNA TGTGCCAGCAGAAAGACAGGGTTCGATGAGCAGTTCTTC.

The genes are TRBV6-5 and TRBJ2-7; 7 bases are shared with TRBD2. The germline V gene has CDR1 MNHEY and CDR2 SVGAGI. The V segment lost 2 bases and the J segment 2 bases; nucleotides outside the gene matches: 3. The CDR3 runs to 14 residues. The CDR3 nucleotides are TGTGCCAGCAGTTACCTGGGGGGGGCCTACGAGCAGTACTTC. This translates into CASSYLGGAYEQYF.

This clone was seen a few times. The chain joins TRBV4-3 to TRBJ1-2, with D tentatively TRBD1 (5 bases). Germline lookup yields CDR1 LGHNA and CDR2 YSLEER. The V and J ends lost 0 bases and 1 base respectively, with 12 bases between them. The CDR3 runs to 16 residues. The CDR3 DNA follows: TGCGCCAGCAGCCAAGACTCGCAGGGCCTTAACTATGGCTACACCTTC. Protein: CASSQDSQGLNYGYTF.

The rearrangement links TRBV5-1 to TRBJ2-6; 10 bases agree with TRBD1. Trimming cost V 2 bases and J 2 bases; bases outside gene matches: 13. The germline gives CDR1 SGHRS, CDR2 YFSETQ. CDR3 length equals 20 residues. The CDR3 loop is CASSFPQTGTGVAGANVLTF. In DNA, the CDR3 is TGCGCCAGCAGCTTCCCCCAAACCGGGACAGGGGTAGCTGGGGCCAACGTCCTGACTTTC.

This clone was counted a single time. CDR3 sequence (DNA): TGTGCCAGCAGTTCTACCGGGGGGGTTAACTATGGCTACACCTTC. Amino acids: CASSSTGGVNYGYTF. This chain joins TRBV28 and TRBJ1-2; the D gene is possibly TRBD1 (5 bases). Trimming took 4 bases from V and 1 from J, leaving 13 bases between them. Looked up from germline, CDR1 is MDHEN and CDR2 is SYDVKM. This CDR3 is built from 15 residues.

The chain links TRBV5-1 to TRBJ1-1, with D unclear. V gave up 0 bases and J gave up 4 bases, with 13 bases separating them. This CDR3 is built from 15 residues. CDR1 is SGHRS and CDR2 is YFSETQ in the germline V gene. CDR3: CASSLVRERGTEAFF. CDR3 coding DNA: TGCGCCAGCAGCTTGGTTAGGGAGCGCGGCACTGAAGCTTTCTTT.

The table lists this clone with a few counts. CDR3 amino acids: CASSLAGGYEKLFF. CDR3 nucleotides: TGTGCCAGCAGCTTGGCAGGGGGTTACGAAAAACTGTTTTTT. The chain couples TRBV5-8 to TRBJ1-4, with 7 bases lining up with TRBD1. Per the germline V gene, CDR1 is SGHTS and CDR2 is YDEGEE. Trimming removed 0 bases from V and 8 bases from J; junction bases left unmatched: 4. The CDR3 is 14 residues long.

This rearrangement joins TRBV3-1 (or the pseudogene TRBV3-2) to TRBJ1-4; D not certain. The CDR3 contains 14 residues. V gave up 1 base and J gave up 8 bases, with 11 bases separating them. The germline gives CDR1 LGHDT, CDR2 YNNKEL (reference sequence). The CDR3 DNA reads TGTGCCAGCAGCCAAGGTTTGGGGAACGAAAAACTGTTTTTT. It encodes CASSQGLGNEKLFF.

The V and J genes are TRBV21-1 and TRBJ2-1; the table names TRBD2, a call not compared with the DNA. TRBV21-1 is recorded as a pseudogene. The CDR3 has 13 residues. The CDR3 reads CASSTSSNNEQFF. Written as DNA, the CDR3 is TGTGCCAGCAGCACTAGCTCCAACAATGAGCAGTTCTTC.

This clone appeared once. The chain couples TRBV11-2 to TRBJ1-3; tentative D call: TRBD1 (5 bases). Germline loops: CDR1 SGHAT, CDR2 FQNNGV. The V and J ends lost 5 bases and 0 bases respectively, with 23 bases between them. The CDR3 is made up of 19 amino acids. DNA for the CDR3: TGTGCCAGCAGCCCCAGACACATGGACATTTCAAGCTCTGGAAACACCATATATTTT. Translation gives CASSPRHMDISSSGNTIYF.

V is TRBV18 and J is TRBJ1-6; D gene unclear. Germline assignment: CDR1 KGHSH and CDR2 LQKENI. The CDR3 is 18 residues long. The germline V and J ends were trimmed by 6 bases and 0 bases, with 18 bases remaining between them. The CDR3 spells CASSLERVSVSYNSPLHF. CDR3 nucleotides: TGTGCCAGCTCGCTCGAGCGGGTTAGCGTCTCCTATAATTCACCCCTCCACTTT.

This rearrangement joins TRBV19 to TRBJ1-2, with 7 nucleotides matching TRBD1. This CDR3 has 16 amino acids. Trimming took 1 base from V and 4 from J; bases not matched to a gene: 9. Germline values: CDR1 LNHDA, CDR2 SQIVND (reference sequence). The CDR3 here is CASSIGRTGNFYGYTF. The CDR3 DNA reads TGTGCCAGTAGTATAGGACGGACAGGAAATTTCTATGGCTACACCTTC.

This clone was found a few times. This chain connects TRBV28 to TRBJ1-2; TRBD1 agrees at 8 bases. Germline CDR1 MDHEN, CDR2 SYDVKM. The V and J ends lost 3 bases and 4 bases, in that order; junction bases with no gene match: 10. The CDR3 has 16 residues. The CDR3 protein is CASSFRRGRNAYGYTF. The DNA for the CDR3 is TGTGCCAGCAGTTTTCGCAGGGGGCGAAACGCCTATGGCTACACCTTC.

The chain is built from TRBV19 and TRBJ1-6, with a possible D match to TRBD1 (5 bases). The CDR3 is made up of 18 amino acids. The germline V and J ends were trimmed by 3 bases and 5 bases, with 20 bases remaining between them. Germline V gene data show CDR1 as LNHDA and CDR2 as SQIVND (reference sequence). This CDR3 reads CASSIGGRRAQNNSPLHF. CDR3 nucleotides: TGTGCCAGTAGTATTGGGGGAAGGAGGGCACAAAATAATTCACCCCTCCACTTT.

The chain links TRBV12-3 or TRBV12-4 to TRBJ1-2; TRBD1 matches at 8 bases. Trimming removed 3 bases from V and 8 bases from J; junction bases left unmatched: 5. The CDR3 length is 13 residues. The CDR3: CASSLDRAKGYTF. The CDR3 nucleotides read TGTGCCAGCAGTTTGGACAGGGCTAAGGGCTACACCTTC.

The chain combines TRBV7-9 with TRBJ1-1; no clear D gene. Germline-derived CDR1 and CDR2 are SEHNR and FQNEAQ (reference sequence). Trimming stripped 2 bases from V and 1 base from J, with 5 bases between. The CDR3 sequence is 13 residues long. In nucleotides, the CDR3 is TGTGCCAGCAGCTTATCGTGGAACACTGAAGCTTTCTTT. This gives the protein CASSLSWNTEAFF.

The V and J genes are TRBV27 and TRBJ1-2, with D unresolved. The CDR3 runs to 15 residues. CDR1 is MNHEY, CDR2 SMNVEV, per germline (reference sequence). V shed 2 bases and J shed 4 bases, with 14 bases lying between them. The CDR3 sequence: CASSLQTPPGYGYTF. For the CDR3, the DNA is TGTGCCAGCAGTTTACAAACCCCACCGGGCTATGGCTACACCTTC.

The gene calls are TRBV5-1 and TRBJ1-6; D call uncertain. V shed 4 bases and J shed 2 bases, with 16 bases lying between them. The CDR3 is made up of 17 amino acids. Germline CDR1 and CDR2: SGHRS and YFSETQ. CDR3: CASSRIFNQAYNSPLHF. In DNA form, the CDR3 reads TGCGCCAGCAGCCGAATCTTTAACCAAGCCTATAATTCACCCCTCCACTTT.